This T cell receptor beta chain was observed in a study of breast tumors, draining lymph nodes, adjacent tissues. There are many counts of this clonotype. Antigen unknown. Breast cancer patients provided tissue from their axillary draining lymph nodes. The CDR3 spans 16 residues. The ends lost 0 bases at V and 6 bases at J; junction bases unmatched: 6. Germline lookup yields CDR1 SGHVS and CDR2 FQNEAQ. TCRdb processed the multiplex PCR reads anew with MiXCR; each CDR3 protein has one entry. The data contain approximately 100,000 distinct CDR3 sequences, 21% of them seen just once; the ten biggest clones take up 1% to 1.5%. Study-wide findings and caveats: Tumor TCR diversity was below lymph nodes but above nontumor tissue. Tumor and nontumor repertoires were significantly more similar in luminal-like than in basal-like breast cancer. Data fit most tumor T cells coming from lymph node, expanding in tumor. That most tumor T cells come from lymph nodes remained unproven.

The V call is TRBV7-8, the J call TRBJ1-5, with TRBD1 identical over 9 bases. The sequencing sample was made of axillary lymph node tissue. The origin of this receptor is a female donor with breast cancer. Some clones in this sample may be carry-over from other donors' samples. CDR3 amino acids: CASSLASTGGSQPQHF. As DNA, the CDR3 is TGTGCCAGCAGCTTAGCGTCGACAGGGGGGAGTCAGCCCCAGCATTTT.